These T cell receptor beta chains were read from a single sample in a study of blood T cell repertoires in COVID-19. Data came from immunoSEQ multiplex PCR; TCRdb stores just in-frame clones and leaves some out. Of a few hundred thousand clones listed, over 85% were seen once; the top ten hold less than 3%. What was sequenced was PBMCs or T cells enriched from blood (not recorded which). The receptor set was obtained from a woman aged 45-65 years who had been exposed to COVID-19. The CDR3 runs from the conserved cysteine through the conserved F or W. Each record gives: clone size, V gene, J gene, D gene, CDR3 DNA, CDR3 protein. A D gene is named only where the DNA matches it firmly. Size values are once, few and many counts, or a class for expanded clones, and some rows have none.

clone size: NA
V gene: TRBV18
J gene: TRBJ2-1
D gene: TRBD1
CDR3 DNA: TGTGCCAGCTCACCACCGGTGGGACAGAGCTCCTACAATGAGCAGTTCTTC
CDR3 protein: CASSPPVGQSSYNEQFF

clone size: NA
V gene: TRBV4-1
J gene: TRBJ2-3
D gene: NA
CDR3 DNA: TGCGCCAGCAGCCAAGACTCACTACCGGGACTTCGCACAGATACGCAGTATTTT
CDR3 protein: CASSQDSLPGLRTDTQYF

clone size: NA
V gene: TRBV28
J gene: TRBJ1-2
D gene: TRBD1
CDR3 DNA: TGTGCCAGCAGTACTGCTGGACAGGGGGCGGATGGCTACACCTTC
CDR3 protein: CASSTAGQGADGYTF

clone size: NA
V gene: TRBV25-1
J gene: TRBJ1-2
D gene: TRBD1
CDR3 DNA: TGTGCCAGCAGTGGGCTCCGGGACAGCTATGGCTACACCTTC
CDR3 protein: CASSGLRDSYGYTF

clone size: NA
V gene: TRBV5-6
J gene: TRBJ1-1
D gene: TRBD1
CDR3 DNA: TGTGCCAGCAGCCCCATTGGGACAGGGATGAACACTGAAGCTTTCTTT
CDR3 protein: CASSPIGTGMNTEAFF

clone size: NA
V gene: TRBV2
J gene: TRBJ2-2
D gene: TRBD2
CDR3 DNA: TGTGCCAGCAAGTATACACTAGCGGGGTCCGGGGAGCTGTTTTTT
CDR3 protein: CASKYTLAGSGELFF

clone size: NA
V gene: TRBV12-3/TRBV12-4
J gene: TRBJ1-1
D gene: NA
CDR3 DNA: TGTGCCAGCAGTTTCCCGGGCACTGAAGCTTTCTTT
CDR3 protein: CASSFPGTEAFF

clone size: few
V gene: TRBV7-2
J gene: TRBJ2-7
D gene: TRBD1
CDR3 DNA: TGTGCCAGCAGCTTTAGACGGGACAGGGTAAACGAGCAGTACTTC
CDR3 protein: CASSFRRDRVNEQYF

clone size: NA
V gene: TRBV3-1/TRBV3-2
J gene: TRBJ2-3
D gene: NA
CDR3 DNA: TGTGCCAGCAGCCACAGGGGCACAGATACGCAGTATTTT
CDR3 protein: CASSHRGTDTQYF

clone size: NA
V gene: TRBV19
J gene: TRBJ2-2
D gene: TRBD1
CDR3 DNA: TGTGCCAGTAGTAGAAGACAGGGAACGAGCACCGGGGAGCTGTTTTTT
CDR3 protein: CASSRRQGTSTGELFF

clone size: NA
V gene: TRBV19
J gene: TRBJ1-2
D gene: TRBD1
CDR3 DNA: TGTGCCAGTAGTACTGGGACAGCGAATGGCTACACCTTC
CDR3 protein: CASSTGTANGYTF

clone size: NA
V gene: TRBV11-2
J gene: TRBJ1-1
D gene: TRBD1
CDR3 DNA: TGTGCCAGCAGCTTCAGGCCCGGACAGGAGACGAACACTGAAGCTTTCTTT
CDR3 protein: CASSFRPGQETNTEAFF

clone size: NA
V gene: TRBV19
J gene: TRBJ1-3
D gene: TRBD1
CDR3 DNA: TGTGCCAGTAGTACTCGGACAGGGGGAAACACCATATATTTT
CDR3 protein: CASSTRTGGNTIYF

clone size: NA
V gene: TRBV5-1
J gene: TRBJ2-7
D gene: TRBD2
CDR3 DNA: TGCGCCAGCAGCCCAGAGGGCGGGGGGCCTTCCCACGAGCAGTACTTC
CDR3 protein: CASSPEGGGPSHEQYF

clone size: once
V gene: TRBV15
J gene: TRBJ2-1
D gene: TRBD1
CDR3 DNA: TGTGCCACCAGCAGAGGACAGGGGTCCAAGCCCCAGTTCTTC
CDR3 protein: CATSRGQGSKPQFF

clone size: NA
V gene: TRBV30
J gene: TRBJ1-4
D gene: NA
CDR3 DNA: TGTGCCTATCTTGTTGGTGGTAGTGAAAAACTGTTTTTT
CDR3 protein: CAYLVGGSEKLFF

clone size: NA
V gene: TRBV2
J gene: TRBJ1-6
D gene: NA
CDR3 DNA: TGTGCCAGCAGTGATCCCCCAGCCGGGACCTATAATTCACCCCTCCACTTT
CDR3 protein: CASSDPPAGTYNSPLHF

clone size: NA
V gene: TRBV7-2
J gene: TRBJ2-1
D gene: TRBD1
CDR3 DNA: TGTGCCAGCAGCCTCGGACAGGAGTACAATGAGCAGTTCTTC
CDR3 protein: CASSLGQEYNEQFF

clone size: NA
V gene: TRBV16
J gene: TRBJ1-1
D gene: NA
CDR3 DNA: TGTGCCAGCAGCCAATTAGCGGCAGGGATGAACACTGAAGCTTTCTTT
CDR3 protein: CASSQLAAGMNTEAFF

clone size: NA
V gene: TRBV20-1
J gene: TRBJ1-2
D gene: NA
CDR3 DNA: TGCAGTGCTAGTGCCCAGGTTGAGGGTGGCTACACCTTC
CDR3 protein: CSASAQVEGGYTF

clone size: NA
V gene: TRBV30
J gene: TRBJ1-2
D gene: NA
CDR3 DNA: TGTGCCTGGAGTGACCCTCGTTTCGGCAGGCCCTATGGCTACACCTTC
CDR3 protein: CAWSDPRFGRPYGYTF

clone size: NA
V gene: TRBV2
J gene: TRBJ1-3
D gene: NA
CDR3 DNA: TGTGCCAGCAGTGAAGCGCGCCGGGGTAACTCTGGAAACACCATATATTTT
CDR3 protein: CASSEARRGNSGNTIYF

clone size: NA
V gene: TRBV5-1
J gene: TRBJ2-3
D gene: TRBD2
CDR3 DNA: TGCGCCAGCAGCTTGAGCGGGGCGCTGATAACAGATACGCAGTATTTT
CDR3 protein: CASSLSGALITDTQYF

clone size: NA
V gene: TRBV28
J gene: TRBJ2-3
D gene: TRBD2
CDR3 DNA: TGTGCCAGCACCCTGGGACTAGCGGGGTTTACAGATACGCAGTATTTT
CDR3 protein: CASTLGLAGFTDTQYF

clone size: few
V gene: TRBV5-1
J gene: TRBJ2-7
D gene: TRBD2
CDR3 DNA: TGCGCCAGCAAGCCTAGCGGGGGGACCCTTTTCGAGCAGTACTTC
CDR3 protein: CASKPSGGTLFEQYF

clone size: NA
V gene: TRBV15
J gene: TRBJ1-3
D gene: NA
CDR3 DNA: TGTGCCACCAGCAGAGATGGACAGTCTGGAAACACCATATATTTT
CDR3 protein: CATSRDGQSGNTIYF

clone size: NA
V gene: TRBV7-2
J gene: TRBJ1-2
D gene: NA
CDR3 DNA: TGTGCCAGCAGCTTAGACGGCGGCCAAAACTATGGCTACACCTTC
CDR3 protein: CASSLDGGQNYGYTF

clone size: NA
V gene: TRBV5-8
J gene: TRBJ1-2
D gene: TRBD1
CDR3 DNA: TGTGCCAGCAGCAAGGGACAGGGGGACCGAAACTATGGCTACACCTTC
CDR3 protein: CASSKGQGDRNYGYTF

clone size: NA
V gene: TRBV3-1/TRBV3-2
J gene: TRBJ2-7
D gene: TRBD1
CDR3 DNA: TGTGCCAGCAGCCCTGGGACAGGGTTAGGGTACGAGCAGTACTTC
CDR3 protein: CASSPGTGLGYEQYF

clone size: NA
V gene: TRBV7-2
J gene: TRBJ2-7
D gene: NA
CDR3 DNA: TGTGCCAGCAGCTTAGGGGGGCAGAGCTACGAGCAGTACTTC
CDR3 protein: CASSLGGQSYEQYF

clone size: once
V gene: TRBV19
J gene: TRBJ1-1
D gene: NA
CDR3 DNA: TGTGCCAGTAGTATTGAGGCAGGGCAGGCAAACACTGAAGCTTTCTTT
CDR3 protein: CASSIEAGQANTEAFF

clone size: NA
V gene: TRBV25-1
J gene: TRBJ2-3
D gene: NA
CDR3 DNA: TGTGCCAGCAGTGAGGGGGGTTCCACAGATACGCAGTATTTT
CDR3 protein: CASSEGGSTDTQYF

clone size: NA
V gene: TRBV4-1
J gene: TRBJ2-1
D gene: TRBD2
CDR3 DNA: TGCGCCAGCACTATAGAGCGGGGGGAATATGAGCAGTTCTTC
CDR3 protein: CASTIERGEYEQFF

clone size: NA
V gene: TRBV20-1
J gene: TRBJ2-1
D gene: NA
CDR3 DNA: TGCAGTGCTCCGCAGGAGCGCGCCGGGATCTTC
CDR3 protein: CSAPQERAGIF

clone size: NA
V gene: TRBV5-1
J gene: TRBJ2-5
D gene: NA
CDR3 DNA: TGCGCCAGCAGCCGGGACATACAAGAGACCCAGTACTTC
CDR3 protein: CASSRDIQETQYF

clone size: NA
V gene: TRBV29-1
J gene: TRBJ2-7
D gene: TRBD1
CDR3 DNA: TGCAGCGTTGAAAGGTGGGACAGGGGCTACGAGCAGTACTTC
CDR3 protein: CSVERWDRGYEQYF

clone size: few
V gene: TRBV18
J gene: TRBJ1-5
D gene: NA
CDR3 DNA: TGTGCCAGCTCACCCAGTAGCAATCAGCCCCAGCATTTT
CDR3 protein: CASSPSSNQPQHF

clone size: NA
V gene: TRBV5-1
J gene: TRBJ1-6
D gene: NA
CDR3 DNA: TGCGCCAGCAGCTCAAAGCAGGGTTATAATTCACCCCTCCACTTT
CDR3 protein: CASSSKQGYNSPLHF

clone size: NA
V gene: TRBV5-1
J gene: TRBJ1-1
D gene: NA
CDR3 DNA: TGCGCCAGCAGCTTGAAGCAAGCGACCACTGAAGCTTTCTTT
CDR3 protein: CASSLKQATTEAFF

clone size: NA
V gene: TRBV29-1
J gene: TRBJ1-1
D gene: TRBD1
CDR3 DNA: TGCAGCGTTGACACGTTGGGACAGTGGAACACTGAAGCTTTCTTT
CDR3 protein: CSVDTLGQWNTEAFF

clone size: NA
V gene: TRBV27
J gene: TRBJ1-6
D gene: NA
CDR3 DNA: TGTGCCAGCAGTTCGTGGGAGATTAATTCACCCCTCCACTTT
CDR3 protein: CASSSWEINSPLHF

clone size: NA
V gene: TRBV3-1/TRBV3-2
J gene: TRBJ2-4
D gene: NA
CDR3 DNA: TGTGCCAGCAGCCAAGCCGGGGAAAACATTCAGTACTTC
CDR3 protein: CASSQAGENIQYF

clone size: NA
V gene: TRBV9
J gene: TRBJ1-3
D gene: NA
CDR3 DNA: TGTGCCAGCAGCGTAGCAGACGGGAGGGGCTCTGGAAACACCATATATTTT
CDR3 protein: CASSVADGRGSGNTIYF

clone size: NA
V gene: TRBV6-5
J gene: TRBJ2-1
D gene: TRBD2
CDR3 DNA: TGTGCCAGCAGCCCGGGACTAGCGAGGGTCGGTGAGCAGTTCTTC
CDR3 protein: CASSPGLARVGEQFF

clone size: few
V gene: TRBV28
J gene: TRBJ2-5
D gene: TRBD1
CDR3 DNA: TGTGCCAGCAGTACAGGGGCTGAAGATCAAGAGACCCAGTACTTC
CDR3 protein: CASSTGAEDQETQYF

clone size: once
V gene: TRBV25-1
J gene: TRBJ2-7
D gene: NA
CDR3 DNA: TGTGCCAGCAGTGAATTGAAAGAGTACTCCGAGCAGTACTTC
CDR3 protein: CASSELKEYSEQYF

clone size: NA
V gene: TRBV18
J gene: TRBJ1-4
D gene: NA
CDR3 DNA: TGTGCCAGCTCACCCGGGACTCTTGAAAAACTGTTTTTT
CDR3 protein: CASSPGTLEKLFF

clone size: NA
V gene: TRBV7-9
J gene: TRBJ1-6
D gene: NA
CDR3 DNA: TGTGCCAGCAGCCAGTTGGGTGCAGGGATTAATTCACCCCTCCACTTT
CDR3 protein: CASSQLGAGINSPLHF